This T cell receptor (beta chain) was observed in a study of T cell responses to AZD1222 COVID-19 vaccine (dated by TCRdb to the early 2020s). Regarding the study in general: AZD1222 recipients with second doses at about 4 weeks or about 12 weeks were pooled, because spike-specific TCR depth and breadth did not differ between schedules. Enrollment into the trials was organized by age into subgroups of 18-55, 56-69 and 70-plus years, and those subgroups contained approximately 160, 26 and 62 TCR-sequenced participants, respectively. TCR sequencing covered over 230 trial participants: 207 given two doses of AZD1222 and about 26 given two doses of MenACWY control vaccine. The research as a whole found: Participants were mostly white British and included more females than males, and it was suggested by the authors that clonal diversity may have been underestimated. Reportedly, close to half of the unique spike-specific TCRs recognized epitopes lying outside the regions that are mutated in the B.1.351 and B.1.1.7 variants. Because no day 14 peak-response samples were available, the repertoires could be characterized only after the peak T cell response. After two AZD1222 doses, spike-specific TCR breadth and depth were significantly higher than at day 0 and than in MenACWY recipients. The vaccine-associated CD4 TCRs covered the entire spike protein, and the dominant responses fell in regions 160-218 and 743-854. In the small 56-69-year group, the increase in depth fell short of significance, most likely because of low power. Conclusions about previously exposed vaccinees were limited because only six AZD1222 recipients were SARS-CoV-2 seropositive at baseline.

The time point label corresponds to: baseline before first vaccination. Vaccinee samples were obtained from the UK trials COV001 and COV002, which included a single-blind randomized controlled phase 2/3 trial of AZD1222 (ChAdOx1 nCoV-19) in healthy adults. For TCRbeta chain sequencing, PBMC samples from trial participants were taken at day 0 and at day 28 after the second dose. The CDR3 regions of human TCRbeta chains were subjected to immunosequencing. The original pipeline was this. Repertoire TCRs were checked for matches against a reference library of SARS-CoV-2-specific TCRs that had been generated using the MIRA antigen-specificity platform. Breadth meant the fraction of unique TCRs that were SARS-CoV-2-associated, whereas depth meant the fraction of total T cells that were SARS-CoV-2-associated. Each spike-specific TCR was assigned to its reactive spike region and to a CD4 or CD8 class using the MIRA data. Log10-transformed breadth and depth values were compared by one-way ANOVA with Sidak's multiple comparisons tests. TCRdb carries this immuneACCESS record with in-frame sequences only. Its versions omit some clonotypes, under half of them owing to an unresolved V gene in the studies checked, with the rest unexplained. V and J calls and clone size come straight from that table; D and trimming were deduced from the DNA. Recorded for this sample are about 86,000 clones; about 78% of them occurred a single time. Of the sample, around a fifth falls within the top ten clones.

This clone came up once. It lacks a known antigen. The record has no base qualities; no much larger clone is one base away. The TCR comes from an adult in good health. The source material was peripheral blood, sampled on day 0 of AZD1222 vaccination.

The CDR3 region: CASSIGGGQDTQYF. The sequenced DNA is TGTGCCAGTAGTATAGGGGGCGGCCAAGATACGCAGTATTTT. The chain links TRBV19 with TRBJ2-3; the D gene is possibly TRBD1, with 5 bases matching. CDR1 is given as LNHDA and CDR2 as SQIVND, both from the germline V gene (reference sequence). Reading from cysteine to phenylalanine, the CDR3 counts 14 amino acids. Of the read, only the CDR3 DNA is kept; its 42 bases are in frame from base 1. Trimming takes 1 base from V and 5 bases from J, and the germline ends sit 10 bases apart.